This TCR beta chain was recorded in a study of blood T cell repertoires in COVID-19 (dated by TCRdb to 2019 to 2021). As for the study more broadly: The collaborator samples originated in the United States, Italy and Spain and spanned the acute and convalescent phases of COVID-19. The repertoires were released in a freely available public database meant as a resource for research on the immune response to SARS-CoV-2. Samples came from the ongoing ImmuneRACE study (first 160 participants) plus 1,254 subjects from 6 global collaborators. HLA class I and class II types, where available, came from metadata supplied by the sample provider rather than from assay-based typing. The material from the prospective study consisted of cDNA or gDNA derived from T cells, B-cell-depleted T cells, or PBMCs. The sample metadata nearly always contained a de-identified subject ID, COVID-19 status, age in years and sex. Deeply sampled blood TCRbeta repertoires from subjects exposed to, actively infected with, or recovered from COVID-19 were included in the dataset. Study-wide findings and limitations: Clinical and demographic metadata were provided uncurated, with the amount varying by source and participant.

As for this clone: This clone's antigen is unknown. Base quality data are lacking; no much larger clone is found one base away.

Each collaborating institution followed its own protocols to collect whole blood in K2EDTA tubes. For TCRbeta analysis, collaborators shipped samples in one of three forms: frozen whole blood, isolated PBMCs, or DNA extracted from either of those sample types. TCRbeta CDR3 regions were amplified from genomic DNA using the immunoSEQ Assay, a bias-controlled multiplex PCR. The study's processing was this. Nucleated cell counts per sample were estimated from amplification of reference gene primers within the assay. To quantify the absolute abundance of each unique TCRbeta CDR3 rearrangement, sequence reads were collapsed and filtered. For each sample, productive Simpson clonality was calculated as the square root of Simpson's diversity index across productive rearrangements. TCRdb retrieved this table from immuneACCESS and kept in-frame rearrangements only. Not all clones are present; in checked studies, unresolved V genes account for under half, and no reason is known for the remainder. V, J and clone size are taken as reported in that table, and D and trimming were inferred from the DNA itself. Counted in this sample were some 230,000 clones; roughly 80% of them appeared once. Approximately 2.5% of the sample comes from the top ten.

V loses 6 bases, J loses 2 bases, and the germline ends lie 16 bases apart. Reading from cysteine to phenylalanine, the CDR3 counts 15 amino acids. The read is trimmed to its CDR3 DNA, 45 bases read in frame from base 1. CDR1 is given as SGHTA and CDR2 as FQGNSA, both from the germline V gene. The sequencing input was peripheral blood. The clonotype was recovered from a woman aged 55-70 years with acute or convalescent COVID-19. The chain joins TRBV7-2 to TRBJ2-5; the D segment could be TRBD2, given 6 matching bases. Here the CDR3 is given as CASSLSGRLQETQYF. The base sequence is TGTGCCAGCAGTTTAAGCGGGCGGCTACAAGAGACCCAGTACTTC.